Each of the 24 T cell receptor beta chains below was sequenced from the same sample in a study of blood T cell repertoires in COVID-19. Assay: immunoSEQ multiplex PCR; the TCRdb copy retains only in-frame clones and omits some. The repertoire holds 200,000 to 300,000 clones, roughly 76% seen once, with around 7.2% in the top ten. The material sequenced was peripheral blood. Receptors originate from an elderly woman with COVID-19, enrolled during active disease.

The chain has TRBV18 and TRBJ1-1; D remains ambiguous. The CDR3 runs to 14 residues. The germline gives CDR1 KGHSH, CDR2 LQKENI. The V gene lost 3 bases and the J gene lost 3 bases, with 11 bases spanning the gap. CDR3 protein: CASSPPRGDTEAFF. CDR3 in DNA: TGTGCCAGCTCACCTCCCCGGGGTGACACTGAAGCTTTCTTT.

This sequence joins TRBV29-1 and TRBJ2-1, with 11 bases fitting TRBD2. With 6 bases clipped from V and 8 bases from J, the junction kept 15 bases outside the gene matches. This CDR3 region has 16 residues. The germline V gene has CDR1 SQVTM and CDR2 ANQGSEA. CDR3 protein: CSVILAGAGSRDEQFF. The CDR3 DNA sequence: TGCAGCGTCATACTAGCGGGGGCCGGATCGAGGGATGAGCAGTTCTTC.

J is TRBJ2-7 and V is TRBV28, with 9 positions matching TRBD1. CDR1 and CDR2 (germline): MDHEN, SYDVKM. V dropped 4 bases and J dropped 3; count of bases not matched to a gene: 7. This CDR3 is 15 amino acids long. The CDR3 nucleotides are TGTGCCAGCAGTTCCCCGGGACAGGGATTCTACGAGCAGTACTTC. It translates to CASSSPGQGFYEQYF.

This clone has only a few counts. The chain links TRBV12-3 or TRBV12-4 to TRBJ2-2; D perhaps matches TRBD1 (5 bases). This CDR3 has 11 residues. V was cut by 11 bases and J by 7 bases, with 11 bases left in between. For the CDR3, the DNA is TGTGCCTCATGGGGCGGCGGGGAGCTGTTTTTT. Its translation is CASWGGGELFF.

J is TRBJ1-2 and V is TRBV28; D perhaps matches TRBD1 (6 bases). The CDR3 spans 14 residues. In germline, CDR1 is MDHEN, CDR2 SYDVKM. V shed 4 bases and J shed 8 bases, with 17 bases lying between them. The CDR3 DNA sequence: TGTGCCAGCAGTTACCGCCGGGACACCGGGGGCTACACCTTC. Its translation: CASSYRRDTGGYTF.

The gene calls are TRBV7-9 and TRBJ1-2, with TRBD1 as a possible D gene (6 bases). Trimming removed 5 bases at V and 4 bases at J, with 14 bases between. Germline V CDR1 and CDR2: SEHNR, FQNEAQ (reference sequence). The CDR3 covers 14 residues. In nucleotides, the CDR3 is TGTGCCAGCAGCCACGGGACAAGACCCTATGGCTACACCTTC. The encoded protein is CASSHGTRPYGYTF.

The chain has TRBV5-1 and TRBJ2-7, with D tentatively TRBD2 (7 bases). The length of the CDR3 is 15 residues. The V end lost 0 bases, the J end lost 3 bases, and 13 bases lay between the germline ends. Germline V gives CDR1 SGHRS, CDR2 YFSETQ. In nucleotides, the CDR3 is TGCGCCAGCAGCTTGGCAAGCGGGACAAACTACGAGCAGTACTTC. Residues: CASSLASGTNYEQYF.

The chain has TRBV24-1 and TRBJ2-1; no clear D gene. In germline, CDR1 is KGHDR, CDR2 SFDVKD. Trimming left V 4 bases short and J 5 bases short, with 14 bases between. This CDR3 contains 15 residues. The CDR3 DNA reads as TGTGCCACCAGTGAACCCCTAGGTTCCCACAATGAGCAGTTCTTC. This translates into CATSEPLGSHNEQFF.

This clone was counted a few times. The J gene is TRBJ2-1, the V gene TRBV7-3; D unclear. CDR1 and CDR2 (germline): SGHTA, FQGTGA. This CDR3 spans 13 amino acids. The V and J ends lost 2 bases and 9 bases respectively, with 11 bases between them. The CDR3 is CASSLGLASEQFF. Written as DNA, the CDR3 is TGTGCCAGCAGCTTAGGGCTCGCAAGTGAGCAGTTCTTC.

The V and J genes are TRBV7-2 and TRBJ2-7, with 10 bases aligning to TRBD2. There are 16 residues in the CDR3. Per the germline V gene, CDR1 is SGHTA and CDR2 is FQGNSA. With 2 bases clipped from V and 6 bases from J, the junction kept 10 bases outside the gene matches. CDR3 amino acids: CASSLRSSGSAPEQYF. The CDR3 DNA follows: TGTGCCAGCAGCTTAAGATCTAGCGGGAGCGCCCCCGAGCAGTACTTC.

Here the CDR3 reads CASSPQGNFYNEQFF. Written as DNA, the CDR3 is TGTGCCAGCAGTCCTCAGGGGAACTTTTACAATGAGCAGTTCTTC. V is TRBV2 and J is TRBJ2-1, with D possibly being TRBD1 (6 bases). CDR1 and CDR2 from the germline V gene are SNHLY and FYNNEI. The germline V and J ends were trimmed by 5 bases and 4 bases, with 15 bases remaining between them. The CDR3 loop spans 15 amino acids.

V gene TRBV5-1 combines with J gene TRBJ2-1; D call uncertain. The CDR3 consists of 13 residues. The germline V gene has CDR1 SGHRS and CDR2 YFSETQ. V was trimmed by 1 base and J by 11 bases, leaving 13 bases between them. CDR3 sequence: CASSLRRQAQQFF. In nucleotides, the CDR3 is TGCGCCAGCAGCTTGAGGCGCCAGGCGCAGCAGTTCTTC.

In nucleotides, the CDR3 is TGTGCCAGCAGCATGGGACTTCGCTATGGCTACACCTTC. Amino acid sequence: CASSMGLRYGYTF. This chain connects TRBV5-6 to TRBJ1-2, with D maybe TRBD1 (5 bases). V gave up 4 bases and J gave up 4 bases, with 11 bases separating them. The CDR3 has 13 residues. From germline, CDR1 is SGHDT and CDR2 YYEEEE.

This clone is a singleton in its sample. This chain links TRBV30 with TRBJ2-7, with D possibly TRBD2 on 5 matching bases. The V gene's germline CDR1 is GTSNPN and CDR2 SVGIG (reference sequence). Trimming left V 2 bases short and J 2 bases short, with 16 bases between. The length of the CDR3 is 15 residues. CDR3 amino acids: CAWSPASGSAYEQYF. The DNA for the CDR3 is TGTGCCTGGAGTCCGGCTTCGGGGTCGGCCTACGAGCAGTACTTC.

This clone has only a few counts. J is TRBJ1-1 and V is TRBV18, with no clear D. CDR3 length equals 15 residues. Trimming took off 3 bases at V and 1 base at J, with 12 bases between the two ends. Looked up from germline, CDR1 is KGHSH and CDR2 is LQKENI. CDR3 loop: CASSPRSAGNTEAFF. Here the CDR3 DNA reads TGTGCCAGCTCACCTCGATCGGCGGGGAACACTGAAGCTTTCTTT.

This chain uses TRBV6-2 or TRBV6-3 with TRBJ2-3; 7 nucleotides line up with TRBD1. The length of the CDR3 is 14 residues. The germline V gene encodes CDR1 MNHEY and CDR2 SVGEGT. V gave up 4 bases and J gave up 4 bases; unmatched junction bases: 5. This chain's CDR3 is CASSSGQVPDTQYF. CDR3 nucleotide sequence: TGTGCCAGCAGTTCCGGACAGGTACCAGATACGCAGTATTTT.

The V and J genes are TRBV5-8 and TRBJ1-1; 7 bases are shared with TRBD1. Germline loops: CDR1 SGHTS, CDR2 YDEGEE. V trimming: 0 bases; J trimming: 2 bases; junction bases outside the gene matches: 4. CDR3 length: 15 amino acids. For the CDR3, the DNA is TGTGCCAGCAGCTTGGGTGACAGGGTAAACACTGAAGCTTTCTTT. Protein sequence: CASSLGDRVNTEAFF.

The chain carries TRBV7-2 and TRBJ2-7; the match to TRBD1 covers 12 bases. CDR3 size: 15 residues. Losses at the gene ends were 7 bases for V and 4 bases for J; bases not matched to a gene: 8. CDR1 and CDR2 (germline): SGHTA, FQGNSA. The CDR3 nucleotides read TGTGCCAGCACCGCAGGGACAGGGGGCCTGTACGAGCAGTACTTC. Protein sequence: CASTAGTGGLYEQYF.

This clone was seen only once. This chain uses TRBV6-6 with TRBJ2-3; TRBD2 matches 11 bases. Per germline, CDR1 MNHNY and CDR2 SVGAGI (reference sequence). The CDR3 spans 15 residues. Trimming took 2 bases from V and 7 from J; bases not matched to a gene: 5. The DNA for the CDR3 is TGTGCCAGCAGTTACGTAGCGGGAGGGCTAAATACGCAGTATTTT. Encoded protein: CASSYVAGGLNTQYF.

This clone was seen more than once but under ten times. V is TRBV6-2 or TRBV6-3 and J is TRBJ2-3; 9 bases line up with TRBD2. Unmatched junction bases numbered 12, after V lost 0 bases and J lost 5 bases. The CDR3 runs to 18 residues. In germline, CDR1 is MNHEY, CDR2 SVGEGT. Here the CDR3 DNA reads TGTGCCAGCAGTTACTCGAGAGGGCGGGAGGGCCTGCAAGATACGCAGTATTTT. It specifies CASSYSRGREGLQDTQYF.

This clone was detected only once. The rearrangement links TRBV6-5 to TRBJ1-3, with D possibly being TRBD1 (6 bases). The V gene lost 9 bases and the J gene lost 4 bases, with 19 bases spanning the gap. From germline, CDR1 is MNHEY and CDR2 SVGAGI. The CDR3 consists of 15 residues. The chain's CDR3 is CASIPPGTKGNTIYF. CDR3 in DNA: TGTGCCAGTATCCCCCCCGGGACAAAGGGAAACACCATATATTTT.

J is TRBJ2-7 and V is TRBV5-8; maybe TRBD2 (6 bases). Germline CDR1 is SGHTS and CDR2 is YDEGEE. The CDR3 extends over 14 amino acids. Trimming shortened V by 6 bases and J by 0 bases, and 13 bases separated the two germline ends. The CDR3 DNA reads as TGTGCCAGCATCAGACGGGGGACCTCCTACGAGCAGTACTTC. Amino acids: CASIRRGTSYEQYF.

As to this clone: This sample also contains other DNA sequences that code for the same CDR3. J is TRBJ1-4 and V is TRBV5-1; D is perhaps TRBD1 (5 bases). The germline V gene encodes CDR1 SGHRS and CDR2 YFSETQ. V was pared by 4 bases and J by 4 bases, with 11 bases between. CDR3 length: 14 amino acids. The CDR3 protein is CASSPGQGNEKLFF. DNA of the CDR3: TGCGCCAGCAGCCCAGGGCAGGGTAATGAAAAACTGTTTTTT. Using reference TRBV5-1 and TRBJ1-4 for the parts outside the CDR3, the full variable domain is KAGVTQTPRYLIKTRGQQVTLSCSPISGHRSVSWYQQTPGQGLQFLFEYFSETQRNKGNFPGRFSGRQFSNSRSEMNVSTLELGDSALYLCASSPGQGNEKLFFGSGTQLSVL.

The V and J genes are TRBV11-3 and TRBJ2-7; no clear D. The CDR3 has 13 residues. The V and J ends lost 5 bases and 6 bases respectively, with 14 bases between them. CDR1 SGHNT and CDR2 YENEEA come from the germline V gene. This chain's CDR3 is CASSPALGREQYF. DNA for the CDR3: TGTGCCAGCAGCCCGGCGCTAGGTCGCGAGCAGTACTTC.